Below, 31 T cell receptor beta chains from the same sample are listed, as sequenced in a study of cytomegalovirus exposure and HLA in healthy donors. PCR used 60 Vbeta primers and 13 Jbeta primers. TCRdb's table, derived via immunoSEQ multiplex PCR, lists solely in-frame clones and lacks some. This table has about 140,000 clones, roughly a tenth appearing once. The source material was PBMCs. These receptors were collected from a male donor in good health and CMV-seronegative.

This chain joins TRBV29-1 and TRBJ2-6; 8 bases align to TRBD2. This CDR3 is built from 14 residues. Germline CDR1 SQVTM, CDR2 ANQGSEA. J was trimmed by 2 bases and V by 5 bases; bases with no gene match: 2. CDR3 residues: CSVSGSTGANVLTF. CDR3 nucleotide sequence: TGCAGCGTTAGCGGGAGTACTGGGGCCAACGTCCTGACTTTC.

This clone was found a few times. The J gene is TRBJ1-2, the V gene TRBV6-6, with 11 bases aligning to TRBD1. Unmatched junction bases numbered 10, after V lost 6 bases and J lost 7 bases. The germline V gene encodes CDR1 MNHNY and CDR2 SVGAGI (reference sequence). There are 15 residues in the CDR3. The CDR3 sequence: CASRDTGQGAGGYTF. For the CDR3, the DNA is TGTGCCAGCAGGGATACCGGACAGGGGGCGGGTGGCTACACCTTC.

This clone was observed a handful of times. J is TRBJ1-1 and V is TRBV5-1; 7 bases align to TRBD1. The germline CDR1 and CDR2 sequences are SGHRS and YFSETQ. CDR3 length equals 14 residues. After removal of 0 bases from V and 3 bases from J, the junction contained 2 bases not matched to a gene. This CDR3 reads CASSLVGGDTEAFF. DNA for the CDR3: TGCGCCAGCAGCTTGGTAGGGGGCGACACTGAAGCTTTCTTT.

The J gene is TRBJ1-5, the V gene TRBV4-1, with 10 bases fitting TRBD1. Germline CDR1 reads MGHRA; CDR2 reads YSYEKL. The CDR3 sequence is 16 residues long. The V segment lost 0 bases and the J segment 3 bases; nucleotides outside the gene matches: 2. CDR3 coding DNA: TGCGCCAGCAGCCAAGAGGGGACAGGGGACAATCAGCCCCAGCATTTT. It yields the protein CASSQEGTGDNQPQHF.

This clone has only a few counts. CDR3 loop: CASSRPERREVRQETQYF. DNA for the CDR3: TGTGCCAGCAGCCGGCCCGAAAGGCGGGAGGTCCGCCAAGAGACCCAGTACTTC. The chain uses TRBV12-1 and TRBJ2-5; the table's TRBD2 call for D was not verified on the DNA. TRBV12-1 is designated a pseudogene. The CDR3 has 18 amino acids.

This clone was recorded a few times. The genes are TRBV19 and TRBJ2-2; TRBD2 matches at 7 bases. The CDR3 has 14 residues. The germline gives CDR1 LNHDA, CDR2 SQIVND (reference sequence). V lost 3 bases to trimming and J lost 4 bases; unmatched junction nucleotides: 2. The chain's CDR3 is CASSMIAGTGELFF. DNA for the CDR3: TGTGCCAGTAGTATGATAGCGGGCACCGGGGAGCTGTTTTTT. The whole variable domain, remainder taken from reference TRBV19 and TRBJ2-2, is DGGITQSPKYLFRKEGQNVTLSCEQNLNHDAMYWYRQDPGQGLRLIYYSQIVNDFQKGDIAEGYSVSREKKESFPLTVTSAQKNPTAFYLCASSMIAGTGELFFGEGSRLTVL.

This chain links TRBV4-2 with TRBJ2-3, with 10 bases that match TRBD2. Looked up from germline, CDR1 is LGHNA and CDR2 is YNFKEQ. The CDR3 has 18 residues. After removal of 4 bases from V and 3 bases from J, the junction contained 13 bases not matched to a gene. The CDR3 reads CASSLRTLAGEATDTQYF. The DNA of the CDR3 is TGTGCCAGCAGCCTACGGACCCTAGCGGGAGAAGCAACAGATACGCAGTATTTT.

This clone has a handful of counts. The chain employs TRBV10-3 and TRBJ1-1; D ambiguous. This CDR3 is built from 13 residues. The germline V gene encodes CDR1 ENHRY and CDR2 SYGVKD. Trimming removed 6 bases from V and 3 bases from J, with 11 bases in between. CDR3 bases: TGTGCCATCAGAGAACAGTGGGACACTGAAGCTTTCTTT. As protein: CAIREQWDTEAFF.

This clone was recorded once. The chain has TRBV28 and TRBJ2-4; 7 bases fit TRBD2. Germline CDR1 is MDHEN and CDR2 is SYDVKM. The CDR3 contains 16 residues. Losses at the gene ends were 5 bases for V and 1 base for J; bases not matched to a gene: 8. CDR3 sequence reads: CASSRLGEGAKNIQYF. CDR3 coding DNA: TGTGCCAGCAGTCGACTGGGGGAGGGGGCCAAAAACATTCAGTACTTC.

This clone has only a few counts. The rearrangement links TRBV7-9 to TRBJ2-3, with a tentative D call TRBD1 (6 bases). CDR1 is SEHNR, CDR2 FQNEAQ, per germline (reference sequence). The CDR3 loop spans 17 amino acids. Trimming stripped 2 bases from V and 5 bases from J, with 20 bases between. In nucleotides, the CDR3 is TGTGCCAGCAGCTTACCCTTTGCCGGGACATTGGAAGATACGCAGTATTTT. Encoded protein: CASSLPFAGTLEDTQYF.

The rearrangement uses TRBV7-8 and TRBJ2-7, with D uncertain. Trimming took 5 bases from V and 3 from J, leaving 5 bases between them. This CDR3 region has 11 residues. Germline CDR1 SGHVS, CDR2 FQNEAQ. The CDR3 sequence is CASSPLYEQYF. DNA for the CDR3: TGTGCCAGCAGCCCCCTCTACGAGCAGTACTTC.

This clone was seen more than once but under ten times. V usage is TRBV9 and J usage is TRBJ2-3; perhaps TRBD2 as D (6 bases). Germline CDR1 reads SGDLS; CDR2 reads YYNGEE. The CDR3 spans 13 residues. The V gene lost 1 base and the J gene lost 5 bases, with 8 bases spanning the gap. In DNA form, the CDR3 reads TGTGCCAGCAGCGTAATAGCGGAAGATACGCAGTATTTT. This translates into CASSVIAEDTQYF.

This sequence joins TRBV28 and TRBJ2-7; 10 bases match TRBD1. Germline-derived CDR1 and CDR2 are MDHEN and SYDVKM. Trimming removed 6 bases from V and 3 bases from J; junction bases left unmatched: 11. The CDR3 loop spans 16 amino acids. CDR3 DNA sequence: TGTGCCAGCAGATCATCCGGGACAGGGGAACTCTACGAGCAGTACTTC. It is translated as CASRSSGTGELYEQYF.

In its sample, this clone was seen a few times. The chain links TRBV7-9 to TRBJ2-2, with 15 bases fitting TRBD2. J gave up 5 bases and V 5 bases, and 3 bases lay outside the gene matches. Per germline, CDR1 SEHNR and CDR2 FQNEAQ (reference sequence). The CDR3 is 16 residues long. In DNA form, the CDR3 reads TGTGCCAGCAGCCCCGGACTAGCGGGAGGGACCGGGGAGCTGTTTTTT. Amino acid sequence: CASSPGLAGGTGELFF. The whole variable domain, filled in from reference TRBV7-9 and TRBJ2-2, reads DTGVSQNPRHKITKRGQNVTFRCDPISEHNRLYWYRQTLGQGPEFLTYFQNEAQLEKSRLLSDRFSAERPKGSFSTLEIQRTEQGDSAMYLCASSPGLAGGTGELFFGEGSRLTVL.

The genes are TRBV28 and TRBJ1-6; TRBD1 might be the D (6 bases). Per germline, CDR1 MDHEN and CDR2 SYDVKM. Trimming stripped 2 bases from V and 7 bases from J, with 15 bases between. CDR3 length equals 16 residues. The CDR3 DNA reads as TGTGCCAGCAGTTTAAGCTCAGGGGTTTGGAATTCACCCCTCCACTTT. This translates into CASSLSSGVWNSPLHF. Looking up the rest from reference TRBV28 and TRBJ1-6 gives the full variable domain: DVKVTQSSRYLVKRTGEKVFLECVQDMDHENMFWYRQDPGLGLRLIYFSYDVKMKEKGDIPEGYSVSREKKERFSLILESASTNQTSMYLCASSLSSGVWNSPLHFGNGTRLTVT.

A few counts support this clone. V usage is TRBV21-1 and J usage is TRBJ1-2; whether TRBD1, the table's D call, matches the DNA was not checked. TRBV21-1 is a known pseudogene. The CDR3 length is 17 residues. CDR3 sequence (DNA): TGTGCCAGCCGAATAGGACAGGGGGGGACAGCTAACTATGGCTACACCTTC. Protein sequence: CASRIGQGGTANYGYTF.

The CDR3 spells CASRRHGGYGYTF. The CDR3 region has the DNA TGTGCCAGCAGAAGACATGGGGGGTACGGCTACACCTTC. J is TRBJ1-2 and V is TRBV6-5; D perhaps matches TRBD1 (5 bases). Per germline, CDR1 MNHEY and CDR2 SVGAGI. V was clipped by 6 bases and J by 8 bases, with 16 bases between them. The CDR3 runs to 13 residues.

The chain carries TRBV7-9 and TRBJ2-7; 9 bases fit TRBD1. Per germline, CDR1 SEHNR and CDR2 FQNEAQ (reference sequence). Germline trimming cut 5 bases from V and 5 bases from J; bases unmatched to any gene: 10. This CDR3 comprises 15 residues. This chain's CDR3 is CASSRLTGGNDEQYF. The CDR3 DNA sequence: TGTGCCAGCAGCCGGCTTACAGGGGGCAACGACGAGCAGTACTTC.

This clone has only a few counts. The chain carries TRBV7-8 and TRBJ2-7; D call uncertain. The V gene's germline CDR1 is SGHVS and CDR2 FQNEAQ. The CDR3 covers 12 residues. Trimming took off 1 base at V and 3 bases at J, with 4 bases between the two ends. Here the CDR3 reads CASSLGVYEQYF. The CDR3 DNA follows: TGTGCCAGCAGCTTAGGAGTCTACGAGCAGTACTTC.

This clone was detected once. The V and J genes are TRBV11-1 and TRBJ1-2, with 9 positions matching TRBD1. CDR1 and CDR2 (germline): SGHAT, FQDESV (reference sequence). J was trimmed by 5 bases and V by 4 bases; bases with no gene match: 5. This CDR3 region has 14 residues. DNA for the CDR3: TGTGCCAGCAGCTCCTCCGGGACAGGGTATGGCTACACCTTC. This sequence encodes CASSSSGTGYGYTF.

The rearrangement uses TRBV6-5 and TRBJ2-1; D ambiguous. Germline lookup yields CDR1 MNHEY and CDR2 SVGAGI. The CDR3 loop spans 15 amino acids. The V end was cut by 2 bases, the J end by 0 bases, with 8 bases between. The CDR3 region has the DNA TGTGCCAGCAGTTACGACACGAGCTCCTACAATGAGCAGTTCTTC. Translation: CASSYDTSSYNEQFF.

This clone has more than one count but fewer than ten. The chain joins TRBV29-1 to TRBJ1-3; D unclear. Deletions cut 2 bases from V and 0 bases from J, with 8 bases between. The germline V gene has CDR1 SQVTM and CDR2 ANQGSEA. CDR3 length equals 14 residues. The CDR3 DNA reads TGCAGCGTTGAAACCCACTACTCTGGAAACACCATATATTTT. Translation gives CSVETHYSGNTIYF.

This clone came up a few times. This chain joins TRBV30 and TRBJ2-1; D is perhaps TRBD1 (6 bases). The CDR3 has 14 amino acids. Germline CDR1 GTSNPN, CDR2 SVGIG (reference sequence). V gave up 8 bases and J gave up 5 bases, with 19 bases separating them. This chain's CDR3 is CAPNYRVYDNEQFF. In DNA, the CDR3 is TGTGCCCCCAATTACAGGGTGTACGACAATGAGCAGTTCTTC.

This sequence joins TRBV28 and TRBJ2-7, with 8 bases aligning to TRBD1. The CDR3 has 16 amino acids. V shed 7 bases and J 0 bases; nucleotides not matched to a gene: 11. Germline V gene data show CDR1 as MDHEN and CDR2 as SYDVKM. CDR3 region: CASNSQGARFSYEQYF. DNA for the CDR3: TGTGCCAGCAACAGCCAGGGGGCCCGATTCTCCTACGAGCAGTACTTC.

This clone was seen only a few times. This chain connects TRBV10-2 to TRBJ1-2, with unresolved D. V lost 2 bases and J 8 bases, leaving 12 bases between the germline ends. The CDR3 totals 13 residues. Germline values: CDR1 WSHSY, CDR2 SAAADI. The CDR3 nucleotides read TGCGCCAGCAGTGAGACAGCTCTTTCGGGCTACACCTTC. The encoded protein is CASSETALSGYTF.

The chain links TRBV25-1 to TRBJ2-4; D not certain. The V end lost 4 bases, the J end lost 0 bases, and 4 bases lay between the germline ends. CDR3 length: 13 residues. The germline V gene has CDR1 MGHDK and CDR2 SYGVNS. CDR3 sequence reads: CASSGVAKNIQYF. In DNA, the CDR3 is TGTGCCAGCAGTGGAGTAGCCAAAAACATTCAGTACTTC.

This clone has only a few counts. The J gene is TRBJ1-6, the V gene TRBV10-3, with D perhaps matching TRBD1 (6 bases). Looked up from germline, CDR1 is ENHRY and CDR2 is SYGVKD. Trimming stripped 3 bases from V and 10 bases from J, with 13 bases between. The CDR3 is 14 amino acids. The CDR3 loop reads CAISDQGIWSPLHF. As DNA, the CDR3 is TGTGCCATCAGTGACCAGGGGATATGGTCACCCCTCCACTTT.

The V call is TRBV19, the J call TRBJ1-1, with 8 bases lining up with TRBD1. In germline, CDR1 is LNHDA, CDR2 SQIVND (reference sequence). Trimming at V came to 2 bases and at J to 4 bases, leaving 15 bases not matched to a gene. This CDR3 is built from 18 residues. The CDR3 is CASSISVRGVTGGTEAFF. The CDR3 DNA is TGTGCCAGTAGTATATCAGTGAGGGGCGTCACAGGGGGCACTGAAGCTTTCTTT.

This sequence joins TRBV5-1 and TRBJ2-5, with 10 nucleotides matching TRBD1. The length of the CDR3 is 15 residues. Germline CDR1 SGHRS, CDR2 YFSETQ. After removal of 4 bases from V and 5 bases from J, the junction contained 8 bases not matched to a gene. The CDR3, as DNA: TGCGCCAGCAGCCAGACAGGGGGCCGGGAGGAGACCCAGTACTTC. Translated, it gives CASSQTGGREETQYF.

The table lists this clone with a few counts. The CDR3 region is CASRGTGTNNEKLFF. The CDR3 DNA sequence: TGTGCCAGCAGGGGAACAGGAACAAATAATGAAAAACTGTTTTTT. The chain carries TRBV2 and TRBJ1-4; TRBD1 is a possible D gene (5 bases). Trimming took 6 bases from V and 4 from J, leaving 15 bases between them. From germline, CDR1 is SNHLY and CDR2 FYNNEI. The CDR3 is made up of 15 amino acids.

The chain employs TRBV19 and TRBJ1-1; D is ambiguous. Germline lookup yields CDR1 LNHDA and CDR2 SQIVND (reference sequence). The CDR3 is 17 amino acids. Trimming stripped 7 bases from V and 3 bases from J, with 24 bases between. CDR3 sequence (DNA): TGTGCCAGTACGCCCTTGAGAGCAGGTGAGTGGGACACTGAAGCTTTCTTT. Amino acid sequence: CASTPLRAGEWDTEAFF.